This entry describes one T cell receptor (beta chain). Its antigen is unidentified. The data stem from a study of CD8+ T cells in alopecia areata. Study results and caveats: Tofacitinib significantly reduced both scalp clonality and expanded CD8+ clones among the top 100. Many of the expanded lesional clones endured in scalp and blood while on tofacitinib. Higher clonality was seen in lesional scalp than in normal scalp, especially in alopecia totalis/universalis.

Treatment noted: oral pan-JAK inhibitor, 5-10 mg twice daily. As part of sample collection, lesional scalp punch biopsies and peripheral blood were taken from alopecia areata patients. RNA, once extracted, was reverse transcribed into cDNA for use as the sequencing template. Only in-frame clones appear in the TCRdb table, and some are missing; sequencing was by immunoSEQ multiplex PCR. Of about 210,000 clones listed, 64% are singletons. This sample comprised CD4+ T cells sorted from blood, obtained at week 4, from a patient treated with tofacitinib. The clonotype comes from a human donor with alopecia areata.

This chain's CDR3 is CASSRTQSTDTQYF. CDR3 DNA: TGTGCCAGCTCCCGGACGCAGAGCACAGATACGCAGTATTTT. This rearrangement joins TRBV7-2 to TRBJ2-3, with unresolved D. The CDR3 totals 14 residues. The germline V gene has CDR1 SGHTA and CDR2 FQGNSA. Deletions cut 8 bases from V and 0 bases from J, with 12 bases between.